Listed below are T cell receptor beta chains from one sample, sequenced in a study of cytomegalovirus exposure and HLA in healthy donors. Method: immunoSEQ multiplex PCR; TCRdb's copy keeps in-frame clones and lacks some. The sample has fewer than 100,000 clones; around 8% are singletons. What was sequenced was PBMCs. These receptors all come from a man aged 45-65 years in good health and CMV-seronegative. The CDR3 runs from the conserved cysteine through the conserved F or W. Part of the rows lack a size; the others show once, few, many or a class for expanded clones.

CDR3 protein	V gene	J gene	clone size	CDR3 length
CASSPRGGANDEQYF	TRBV9	TRBJ2-7	few	15
CASKRDRADSPLHF	TRBV6-1	TRBJ1-6	.	14
CASSLRDRADEQFF	TRBV11-3	TRBJ2-1	.	14
CASSSRAKPDYNEQFF	TRBV7-2	TRBJ2-1	.	16
CAISGGQGVGEQYF	TRBV10-3	TRBJ2-7	.	14
CASSPPKLAGDEQFF	TRBV18	TRBJ2-1	.	15
CASSPHHRANYGYTF	TRBV28	TRBJ1-2	few	15
CASSQFDRVETQYF	TRBV7-2	TRBJ2-5	.	14
CASGSRSREDEQFF	TRBV28	TRBJ2-1	.	14
CASSESPGGYEQYF	TRBV10-2	TRBJ2-7	.	14
CASSLGGGNEKLFF	TRBV7-9	TRBJ1-4	few	14
CASSRDYGTGGSNTQYF	TRBV4-1	TRBJ2-3	many	17
CASSPRGLRETQYF	TRBV7-9	TRBJ2-5	few	14